Below, 3 T cell receptor beta chains from the same sample are listed, as sequenced in a study of cytomegalovirus exposure and HLA in healthy donors. Researchers ran the PCR with 60 Vbeta and 13 Jbeta primers. The assay was immunoSEQ multiplex PCR, and TCRdb's table has in-frame clones only and misses some. The sample has some 150,000 clones; under 75% are singletons. The sequencing input was PBMCs. The receptor set was obtained from a woman aged 60-75 years in good health and CMV-seropositive.

V gene TRBV6-6 combines with J gene TRBJ2-3; TRBD1 matches at 10 bases. Trimming removed 7 bases from V and 0 bases from J; junction bases left unmatched: 1. The germline V gene encodes CDR1 MNHNY and CDR2 SVGAGI (reference sequence). The CDR3 has 14 residues. As DNA, the CDR3 is TGTGCCAGCACGGACAGGGGGAGCACAGATACGCAGTATTTT. Residues: CASTDRGSTDTQYF.

The V gene is TRBV15, the J gene TRBJ1-5, with D perhaps matching TRBD1 (6 bases). Germline CDR1 reads LNHNV; CDR2 reads YYDKDF (reference sequence). V gave up 2 bases and J gave up 3 bases, with 11 bases separating them. The CDR3 runs 15 residues. The CDR3 loop reads CATSRQTGLNQPQHF. The CDR3 nucleotides read TGTGCCACCAGCAGACAAACAGGGCTCAATCAGCCCCAGCATTTT.

This chain connects TRBV28 to TRBJ2-7, with TRBD2 identical over 11 bases. CDR1 and CDR2 (germline): MDHEN, SYDVKM. Germline trimming cut 6 bases from V and 4 bases from J; bases unmatched to any gene: 11. This CDR3 comprises 16 residues. Written as DNA, the CDR3 is TGTGCCAGCAGCCCGAACACCGGGACTAGCGGTTACGAGCAGTACTTC. Translated: CASSPNTGTSGYEQYF.